Sequencing of this T cell receptor (beta chain) was carried out in a study of blood T cell repertoires in COVID-19. The wider study: PBMCs, B-cell-depleted T cells, or T cells were the source of the cDNA or gDNA that made up the material.

Everyone who took part was roughly 18 to 89 years old, and they came from some 23 US areas. Each participant's cohort was designated according to participant-reported clinical history. In Cohort 3, a recovered donor had either two negative PCRs, clearance, or symptom resolution. Some clones are missing from TCRdb's copy, which holds only in-frame ones; the method was immunoSEQ multiplex PCR. The sample contains around 300,000 clones, 80% to 90% of which appear only once. Source material: PBMCs or T cells enriched from blood (not recorded which). The clonotype originates from a man younger than 40 who had recovered from COVID-19.

The DNA for the CDR3 is TGCGCCAGCAGCTTGGACAGGGTGACCTACGAGCAGTACTTC. Encoded protein: CASSLDRVTYEQYF. The V and J genes are TRBV5-1 and TRBJ2-7; a weak D match, TRBD1 (6 bases). The V and J ends lost 0 bases and 2 bases respectively, with 9 bases between them. The CDR3 has 14 residues. In germline, CDR1 is SGHRS, CDR2 YFSETQ.